This record covers a single T cell receptor (beta chain). The antigen remains undetermined. The CDR3 extends over 14 amino acids. Trimming cost V 4 bases and J 13 bases; bases outside gene matches: 15. Germline V lookup: CDR1 DFQATT, CDR2 SNEGSKA (reference sequence). Peripheral blood was drawn, 7.5 to 10 milliliters per donor. Whenever a sample was processed, at least 6 million PBMCs were isolated. The data stem from a study of blood T cells in healthy people across ages. Notes on the study in general: When set beside aged donors, long-lived donors presented more naive CD4+ cells and higher diversity.

The use of a sample-barcoded 5' primer and a J-beta primer mix characterized a second PCR of roughly 6 to 11 cycles. TCRdb re-analysed the 5' RACE reads in MiXCR, keeping a single row per CDR3 protein. The table includes around 900,000 distinct CDR3 sequences, roughly 47% detected once. The sequenced sample was blood. The J gene is TRBJ2-4, the V gene TRBV20-1, with 8 positions matching TRBD2. This receptor was identified in a woman in her sixties or seventies in good health. The CDR3 bases are TGCAGTGCTACCGGGACTAGGGACTTCTTAGAGCAGTACTTC. This codes for CSATGTRDFLEQYF.